A selection of T cell receptor beta chains follows, all from one sample in a study of T cell responses to AZD1222 COVID-19 vaccine. Profiled with immunoSEQ multiplex PCR; TCRdb holds only in-frame clones, not every one. The sample holds about 200,000 clones, 90% to 95% seen once. The sample here was peripheral blood, taken 28 days after the second AZD1222 dose. The receptors were gathered from an adult who received the AZD1222 COVID-19 vaccine. Both conserved end residues are part of each CDR3. A D gene is named only where the DNA matches it firmly. Some rows have no size entry. The others give once, few or many, or a class for an expanded clone.

j_call: TRBJ2-5; clone_size: once; v_call: TRBV6-5; d_call: NA; cdr3_aa: CASSLGGSAQETQYF; cdr3_nt: TGTGCCAGCAGTCTTGGGGGATCTGCCCAAGAGACCCAGTACTTC
j_call: TRBJ2-7; clone_size: NA; v_call: TRBV3-1/TRBV3-2; d_call: NA; cdr3_aa: CASSQGVPSSYEQYF; cdr3_nt: TGTGCCAGCAGCCAAGGCGTTCCTAGCTCCTACGAGCAGTACTTC
j_call: TRBJ2-7; clone_size: NA; v_call: TRBV6-5; d_call: NA; cdr3_aa: CASRRPGPEQYF; cdr3_nt: TGTGCCAGCAGAAGACCGGGTCCCGAGCAGTACTTC
j_call: TRBJ1-5; clone_size: NA; v_call: TRBV19; d_call: NA; cdr3_aa: CASSIGPQRGNQPQHF; cdr3_nt: TGTGCCAGTAGTATAGGACCCCAAAGGGGCAATCAGCCCCAGCATTTT
j_call: TRBJ2-2; clone_size: NA; v_call: TRBV7-3; d_call: NA; cdr3_aa: CASSLGQSNTGELFF; cdr3_nt: TGTGCCAGCAGCTTAGGACAGTCGAACACCGGGGAGCTGTTTTTT
j_call: TRBJ1-1; clone_size: NA; v_call: TRBV7-9; d_call: NA; cdr3_aa: CASSFYGVANTEAFF; cdr3_nt: TGTGCCAGCAGCTTCTACGGGGTGGCGAACACTGAAGCTTTCTTT
j_call: TRBJ1-1; clone_size: once; v_call: TRBV3-1/TRBV3-2; d_call: TRBD1; cdr3_aa: CASSQSGQRAFF; cdr3_nt: TGTGCCAGCAGCCAATCGGGACAGCGGGCTTTCTTT
j_call: TRBJ1-4; clone_size: NA; v_call: TRBV27; d_call: TRBD1; cdr3_aa: CATRQGALGKLFF; cdr3_nt: TGTGCCACCCGACAGGGGGCGCTTGGAAAACTGTTTTTT
j_call: TRBJ1-2; clone_size: NA; v_call: TRBV21-1; d_call: NA; cdr3_aa: CASSGGTANYGYTF; cdr3_nt: TGTGCCAGCAGCGGTGGGACAGCTAACTATGGCTACACCTTC
j_call: TRBJ1-1; clone_size: NA; v_call: TRBV4-2; d_call: NA; cdr3_aa: CASSQGVKGNTEAFF; cdr3_nt: TGTGCCAGCAGCCAAGGGGTGAAGGGGAACACTGAAGCTTTCTTT
j_call: TRBJ2-7; clone_size: NA; v_call: TRBV4-3; d_call: NA; cdr3_aa: CASSPGHLTYEQYF; cdr3_nt: TGCGCCAGCAGCCCGGGACACCTTACCTACGAGCAGTACTTC
j_call: TRBJ2-2; clone_size: NA; v_call: TRBV12-3/TRBV12-4; d_call: NA; cdr3_aa: CASSLRVTGELFF; cdr3_nt: TGTGCCAGCAGTTTACGTGTCACCGGGGAGCTGTTTTTT
j_call: TRBJ1-1; clone_size: NA; v_call: TRBV5-4; d_call: TRBD1; cdr3_aa: CASSLGGQAHTEAFF; cdr3_nt: TGTGCCAGCAGCCTCGGGGGACAGGCCCACACTGAAGCTTTCTTT
j_call: TRBJ1-1; clone_size: NA; v_call: TRBV24-1; d_call: NA; cdr3_aa: CATSDVGQVVGAFF; cdr3_nt: TGTGCCACCAGTGATGTGGGGCAGGTCGTTGGAGCTTTCTTT
j_call: TRBJ1-1; clone_size: NA; v_call: TRBV20-1; d_call: NA; cdr3_aa: CSAGSQSGAFF; cdr3_nt: TGCAGTGCGGGGAGTCAGTCGGGAGCTTTCTTT
j_call: TRBJ1-2; clone_size: NA; v_call: TRBV4-1; d_call: NA; cdr3_aa: CASSQRIQNSYGYTF; cdr3_nt: TGCGCCAGCAGCCAACGGATACAGAACTCCTATGGCTACACCTTC
j_call: TRBJ1-1; clone_size: NA; v_call: TRBV18; d_call: NA; cdr3_aa: CASSLGRLNTEAFF; cdr3_nt: TGTGCCAGCTCACTGGGACGGTTGAACACTGAAGCTTTCTTT
j_call: TRBJ1-1; clone_size: NA; v_call: TRBV5-1; d_call: NA; cdr3_aa: CASSLTSPNTEAFF; cdr3_nt: TGCGCCAGCAGCTTGACGTCTCCGAACACTGAAGCTTTCTTT
j_call: TRBJ2-7; clone_size: NA; v_call: TRBV7-3; d_call: TRBD2; cdr3_aa: CASSLASGNEQYF; cdr3_nt: TGTGCCAGCAGCCTGGCTAGCGGGAACGAGCAGTACTTC
j_call: TRBJ2-1; clone_size: NA; v_call: TRBV7-2; d_call: TRBD2; cdr3_aa: CASSSNGGGSYNEQFF; cdr3_nt: TGTGCCAGCAGCTCCAATGGGGGGGGCTCCTACAATGAGCAGTTCTTC
j_call: TRBJ2-3; clone_size: NA; v_call: TRBV11-2; d_call: TRBD2; cdr3_aa: CASSTWTSGTDTQYF; cdr3_nt: TGTGCCAGCAGCACCTGGACTAGCGGCACAGATACGCAGTATTTT
j_call: TRBJ1-4; clone_size: NA; v_call: TRBV9; d_call: NA; cdr3_aa: CASSLQGSNEKLFF; cdr3_nt: TGTGCCAGCAGCCTCCAGGGGAGTAATGAAAAACTGTTTTTT
j_call: TRBJ1-1; clone_size: NA; v_call: TRBV20-1; d_call: NA; cdr3_aa: CSAKSVTEAFF; cdr3_nt: TGCAGTGCTAAAAGTGTTACTGAAGCTTTCTTT
j_call: TRBJ1-2; clone_size: NA; v_call: TRBV7-8; d_call: NA; cdr3_aa: CASSLGGFGYTF; cdr3_nt: TGTGCCAGCAGCTTAGGAGGGTTTGGCTACACCTTC
j_call: TRBJ1-1; clone_size: NA; v_call: TRBV18; d_call: TRBD1; cdr3_aa: CASSPRQGGTEAFF; cdr3_nt: TGTGCCAGCTCACCCAGACAGGGCGGCACTGAAGCTTTCTTT
j_call: TRBJ1-1; clone_size: NA; v_call: TRBV5-1; d_call: NA; cdr3_aa: CASSFSQDSGTEAFF; cdr3_nt: TGCGCCAGCAGCTTCTCCCAGGATTCGGGCACTGAAGCTTTCTTT
j_call: TRBJ2-1; clone_size: NA; v_call: TRBV10-3; d_call: TRBD2; cdr3_aa: CAISAPTGTSSYNEQFF; cdr3_nt: TGTGCCATCAGTGCCCCCACCGGGACTAGCTCCTACAATGAGCAGTTCTTC
j_call: TRBJ1-2; clone_size: NA; v_call: TRBV20-1; d_call: NA; cdr3_aa: CSANLLYGYTF; cdr3_nt: TGCAGTGCTAATCTCCTCTATGGCTACACCTTC
j_call: TRBJ1-2; clone_size: NA; v_call: TRBV4-1; d_call: NA; cdr3_aa: CASSQDLGGAGYTF; cdr3_nt: TGCGCCAGCAGCCAAGACCTGGGGGGGGCCGGCTACACCTTC
j_call: TRBJ1-1; clone_size: NA; v_call: TRBV29-1; d_call: NA; cdr3_aa: CSARTATEAFF; cdr3_nt: TGCAGCGCCCGGACGGCGACTGAAGCTTTCTTT
j_call: TRBJ2-3; clone_size: NA; v_call: TRBV6-5; d_call: TRBD1; cdr3_aa: CATGQGATDTQYF; cdr3_nt: TGTGCCACCGGACAGGGGGCTACAGATACGCAGTATTTT
j_call: TRBJ1-6; clone_size: NA; v_call: TRBV23-1; d_call: NA; cdr3_aa: CASSQSSDSNNSPLHF; cdr3_nt: TGCGCCAGCAGTCAATCTTCGGACAGCAATAATTCACCCCTCCACTTT
j_call: TRBJ1-4; clone_size: NA; v_call: TRBV2; d_call: NA; cdr3_aa: CASNLQGRGDEKLFF; cdr3_nt: TGTGCCAGCAACCTCCAGGGACGGGGGGATGAAAAACTGTTTTTT
j_call: TRBJ1-2; clone_size: once; v_call: TRBV9; d_call: NA; cdr3_aa: CASSVGGGRTANYGYTF; cdr3_nt: TGTGCCAGCAGCGTAGGAGGAGGGAGGACAGCTAACTATGGCTACACCTTC
j_call: TRBJ1-4; clone_size: NA; v_call: TRBV7-9; d_call: NA; cdr3_aa: CASSAEPASNEKLFF; cdr3_nt: TGTGCCAGCAGCGCAGAGCCCGCCTCAAATGAAAAACTGTTTTTT
j_call: TRBJ1-1; clone_size: NA; v_call: TRBV5-1; d_call: NA; cdr3_aa: CASKANWNTEAFF; cdr3_nt: TGCGCCAGCAAGGCCAATTGGAACACTGAAGCTTTCTTT
j_call: TRBJ1-2; clone_size: NA; v_call: TRBV9; d_call: TRBD1; cdr3_aa: CASSVLTGNLGYGYTF; cdr3_nt: TGTGCCAGCAGCGTCCTGACAGGGAATCTGGGCTATGGCTACACCTTC
j_call: TRBJ2-3; clone_size: NA; v_call: TRBV29-1; d_call: TRBD1; cdr3_aa: CSVAYVTGAADTQYF; cdr3_nt: TGCAGCGTTGCCTATGTGACAGGGGCAGCAGATACGCAGTATTTT
j_call: TRBJ1-5; clone_size: NA; v_call: TRBV6-5; d_call: TRBD1; cdr3_aa: CASSSGGGQPQHF; cdr3_nt: TGTGCCAGCAGTTCGGGAGGGGGCCAGCCCCAGCATTTT
j_call: TRBJ1-5; clone_size: NA; v_call: TRBV6-5; d_call: NA; cdr3_aa: CASSFRQGTVQPQHF; cdr3_nt: TGTGCCAGCAGCTTCCGGCAGGGGACGGTTCAGCCCCAGCATTTT
j_call: TRBJ2-1; clone_size: NA; v_call: TRBV2; d_call: NA; cdr3_aa: CASSEAGTAYNEQFF; cdr3_nt: TGTGCCAGCAGTGAGGCGGGGACGGCGTACAATGAGCAGTTCTTC
j_call: TRBJ1-1; clone_size: once; v_call: TRBV5-4; d_call: NA; cdr3_aa: CASSPRGGVGTEAFF; cdr3_nt: TGTGCCAGCAGCCCCCGGGGAGGGGTGGGCACTGAAGCTTTCTTT
j_call: TRBJ1-6; clone_size: NA; v_call: TRBV11-1; d_call: NA; cdr3_aa: CASSSHQSIRNSPLHF; cdr3_nt: TGTGCCAGCAGCTCCCATCAATCGATAAGAAATTCACCCCTCCACTTT
j_call: TRBJ1-5; clone_size: NA; v_call: TRBV28; d_call: TRBD1; cdr3_aa: CASSLPGQGARQPQHF; cdr3_nt: TGTGCCAGCAGTTTACCCGGACAGGGGGCGCGTCAGCCCCAGCATTTT
j_call: TRBJ1-6; clone_size: NA; v_call: TRBV6-5; d_call: TRBD1; cdr3_aa: CASSSTGGGSPLHF; cdr3_nt: TGTGCCAGCAGCAGCACAGGGGGGGGTTCACCCCTCCACTTT
j_call: TRBJ1-1; clone_size: NA; v_call: TRBV7-3; d_call: NA; cdr3_aa: CASSFDRDTEAFF; cdr3_nt: TGTGCCAGCAGCTTCGACAGAGACACTGAAGCTTTCTTT
j_call: TRBJ1-2; clone_size: NA; v_call: TRBV4-1; d_call: NA; cdr3_aa: CASSQVIAYREVNYGYTF; cdr3_nt: TGCGCCAGCAGCCAGGTTATAGCCTACAGGGAAGTTAACTATGGCTACACCTTC
j_call: TRBJ1-2; clone_size: once; v_call: TRBV7-9; d_call: NA; cdr3_aa: CASSLDPAAYNYGYTF; cdr3_nt: TGTGCCAGCAGCTTAGATCCGGCCGCCTATAACTATGGCTACACCTTC